The 21 T cell receptor beta chains presented below share a single source sample, sequenced in a study of cytomegalovirus exposure and HLA in healthy donors. The repertoire was sequenced with immunoSEQ multiplex PCR; TCRdb's copy has only in-frame clones and lacks some. The sample holds hundreds of thousands of clones, 70% to 90% seen once. The sample was PBMCs. The receptors come from a woman in her 30s in good health and CMV-seropositive.

V usage is TRBV11-3 and J usage is TRBJ2-3, with D possibly TRBD1 on 6 matching bases. The CDR3 is 16 amino acids. Between the trimmed V and J ends, which lost 3 bases and 0 bases, there was a span of 13 bases. Germline V gene sequence: CDR1 SGHNT, CDR2 YENEEA. Here the CDR3 DNA reads TGTGCCAGCAGCTTCGGGGACACATCTAGCACAGATACGCAGTATTTT. Translation: CASSFGDTSSTDTQYF.

V usage is TRBV19 and J usage is TRBJ2-2, with TRBD2 matching 13 bases. V gave up 8 bases and J gave up 6 bases; unmatched junction bases: 6. This CDR3 is built from 15 residues. Germline CDR1 is LNHDA and CDR2 is SQIVND (reference sequence). CDR3 nucleotide sequence: TGTGCCAGTTCAACTAGCGGGAGGGTTCCCGGGGAGCTGTTTTTT. Translating it yields CASSTSGRVPGELFF.

In this sample, this clone turned up once. V usage is TRBV30 and J usage is TRBJ2-2; TRBD2 aligns across 8 bases. The CDR3 sequence is 14 residues long. Germline V gene lookup returns CDR1 GTSNPN and CDR2 SVGIG (reference sequence). The junction had 7 bases not matched to a gene; V was cut back by 2 bases and J by 8 bases. The CDR3 DNA follows: TGTGCCTGGAGTAGCGGGAGAACTCTAGGGGAGCTGTTTTTT. This encodes CAWSSGRTLGELFF.

The chain recombines TRBV19 with TRBJ2-7; D is undetermined. The CDR3 is 13 residues long. Between the trimmed V and J ends, which lost 0 bases and 2 bases, there was a span of 5 bases. CDR1 LNHDA and CDR2 SQIVND come from the germline V gene (reference sequence). The CDR3: CASSIDITYEQYF. The CDR3 DNA follows: TGTGCCAGTAGTATAGATATTACCTACGAGCAGTACTTC.

The chain recombines TRBV5-1 with TRBJ2-3; 8 bases line up with TRBD2. After removal of 4 bases from V and 2 bases from J, the junction contained 9 bases not matched to a gene. Germline V gene sequence: CDR1 SGHRS, CDR2 YFSETQ. The CDR3 runs 16 residues. The CDR3 sequence is CASSTPSGSSTDTQYF. CDR3 nucleotides: TGCGCCAGCAGCACCCCCAGCGGGAGTTCCACAGATACGCAGTATTTT.

This clone was seen a handful of times. As DNA, the CDR3 is TGTGCCAGCGATCTCGGGAGGGGTCAGCCCCAGCATTTT. Its translation is CASDLGRGQPQHF. The chain is built from TRBV2 and TRBJ1-5, with TRBD1 as a possible D gene (5 bases). Germline loops: CDR1 SNHLY, CDR2 FYNNEI. The V and J ends lost 8 bases and 6 bases respectively, with 14 bases between them. CDR3 size: 13 residues. The entire variable domain, with the rest obtained from reference TRBV2 and TRBJ1-5, is as follows: EPEVTQTPSHQVTQMGQEVILRCVPISNHLYFYWYRQILGQKVEFLVSFYNNEISEKSEIFDDQFSVERPDGSNFTLKIRSTKLEDSAMYFCASDLGRGQPQHFGDGTRLSIL.

The count of this clone is one. The V gene is TRBV5-1, the J gene TRBJ1-4; TRBD1 agrees at 10 bases. The CDR3 length is 14 residues. CDR1 is SGHRS and CDR2 is YFSETQ in the germline V gene. V gave up 3 bases and J gave up 7 bases; unmatched junction bases: 3. The chain's CDR3 is CASSSGQGSEKLFF. The CDR3 region has the DNA TGCGCCAGCAGCTCGGGACAGGGGAGTGAAAAACTGTTTTTT. The whole variable domain, filled in from reference TRBV5-1 and TRBJ1-4, reads KAGVTQTPRYLIKTRGQQVTLSCSPISGHRSVSWYQQTPGQGLQFLFEYFSETQRNKGNFPGRFSGRQFSNSRSEMNVSTLELGDSALYLCASSSGQGSEKLFFGSGTQLSVL.

In this sample, this clone turned up once. This chain joins TRBV30 and TRBJ2-1, with a weak D call TRBD2 (5 bases). Germline V lookup: CDR1 GTSNPN, CDR2 SVGIG (reference sequence). V lost 5 bases to trimming and J lost 9 bases, with 11 bases between them. The CDR3 length is 11 residues. Here the CDR3 reads CAWSGNVEQFF. The CDR3, as DNA: TGTGCCTGGTCGGGGAATGTTGAGCAGTTCTTC.

This CDR3 is CAALRSGQPSYEQYF. CDR3 coding DNA: TGTGCCGCACTTAGGTCGGGACAGCCCTCCTACGAGCAGTACTTC. The J gene is TRBJ2-7, the V gene TRBV2; 7 nucleotides match TRBD1. This CDR3 spans 15 amino acids. V lost 11 bases and J lost 0; bases outside the gene matches: 13. Per germline, CDR1 SNHLY and CDR2 FYNNEI.

The gene calls are TRBV27 and TRBJ2-3; D perhaps matches TRBD2 (5 bases). The V gene's germline CDR1 is MNHEY and CDR2 SMNVEV (reference sequence). V was pared by 3 bases and J by 1 base, with 8 bases between. This CDR3 has 14 amino acids. CDR3 coding DNA: TGTGCCAGCAGTTTGGGCGGGCGCACAGATACGCAGTATTTT. Residues: CASSLGGRTDTQYF.

The genes are TRBV5-1 and TRBJ2-3; TRBD1 aligns across 10 bases. V dropped 4 bases and J dropped 0; count of bases not matched to a gene: 2. The CDR3 extends over 15 amino acids. Germline V gene data show CDR1 as SGHRS and CDR2 as YFSETQ. CDR3: CASSRDRGSTDTQYF. The CDR3 bases are TGCGCCAGCAGCCGGGACAGGGGAAGCACAGATACGCAGTATTTT.

J is TRBJ1-5 and V is TRBV5-5; TRBD1 is a possible D gene (5 bases). Germline values: CDR1 SGHKS, CDR2 YYEKEE (reference sequence). Trimming took off 4 bases at V and 5 bases at J, with 7 bases between the two ends. The CDR3 is 12 amino acids. DNA for the CDR3: TGTGCCAGCAGCGGAGGGGATCAGCCCCAGCATTTT. This codes for CASSGGDQPQHF.

The chain links TRBV6-5 to TRBJ2-1; 7 bases map to TRBD1. The trim removed 4 bases at V and 12 bases at J, leaving 6 bases unmatched. Germline V gene sequence: CDR1 MNHEY, CDR2 SVGAGI. The CDR3 has 12 amino acids. DNA of the CDR3: TGTGCCAGCAGTTCCCTTCGACAGGGGCAGTTCTTC. This encodes CASSSLRQGQFF.

The chain is built from TRBV19 and TRBJ2-5; 8 bases are a match to TRBD2. The trim removed 3 bases at V and 4 bases at J, leaving 31 bases unmatched. Germline CDR1 LNHDA, CDR2 SQIVND (reference sequence). The CDR3 runs to 23 residues. The CDR3 loop reads CASSIRIQGRASGSIREGETQYF. In nucleotides, the CDR3 is TGTGCCAGTAGTATCAGGATCCAGGGCAGGGCTAGCGGGTCTATTCGAGAAGGAGAGACCCAGTACTTC.

This sequence joins TRBV27 and TRBJ2-1; D call uncertain. Trimming pared 2 bases from V and 2 bases from J, leaving 10 bases between. The CDR3 is 15 amino acids. Germline V lookup: CDR1 MNHEY, CDR2 SMNVEV (reference sequence). The CDR3 region is CASSLRAPTYNEQFF. The CDR3 DNA follows: TGTGCCAGCAGTTTAAGAGCCCCCACCTACAATGAGCAGTTCTTC.

The J gene is TRBJ2-1, the V gene TRBV6-5, with D hard to call. V was shortened by 5 bases and J by 7 bases, with 6 bases between the two germline ends. Per germline, CDR1 MNHEY and CDR2 SVGAGI. CDR3 length: 11 residues. In DNA form, the CDR3 reads TGTGCCAGCAGTCAATTTAATGAGCAGTTCTTC. Translating it yields CASSQFNEQFF.

This chain links TRBV27 with TRBJ2-1, with 8 bases matching TRBD2. Germline CDR1 and CDR2: MNHEY and SMNVEV (reference sequence). The CDR3 has 14 amino acids. After removal of 7 bases from V and 5 bases from J, the junction contained 7 bases not matched to a gene. The CDR3 spells CASMGREVHNEQFF. CDR3 nucleotides: TGTGCCAGCATGGGGCGGGAGGTACACAATGAGCAGTTCTTC.

CDR3 sequence (DNA): TGTGCCAGCAGCCAGACAGGGGCCAGGCAGCCCCAGCATTTT. This translates into CASSQTGARQPQHF. This chain uses TRBV27 with TRBJ1-5; 8 positions match TRBD1. V trimming: 6 bases; J trimming: 7 bases; junction bases outside the gene matches: 8. There are 14 residues in the CDR3. The V gene's germline CDR1 is MNHEY and CDR2 SMNVEV (reference sequence).

The rearrangement uses TRBV27 and TRBJ2-3, with D perhaps TRBD2 (6 bases). Germline V lookup: CDR1 MNHEY, CDR2 SMNVEV (reference sequence). This CDR3 contains 16 residues. The V end was cut by 8 bases, the J end by 5 bases, with 23 bases between. As DNA, the CDR3 is TGTGCCAGCCTACCCTTAGCGGATGCTGAGAAAGATACGCAGTATTTT. This translates into CASLPLADAEKDTQYF.

The rearrangement links TRBV10-3 to TRBJ1-2; 9 bases line up with TRBD1. Germline V gene sequence: CDR1 ENHRY, CDR2 SYGVKD. Trimming cost V 11 bases and J 5 bases; bases outside gene matches: 6. The CDR3 totals 12 residues. CDR3 in DNA: TGTGCCTTAAAGGACAGGGGTTATGGCTACACCTTC. Translation gives CALKDRGYGYTF.

The chain is built from TRBV7-8 and TRBJ2-7; 7 bases are shared with TRBD2. Germline CDR1 reads SGHVS; CDR2 reads FQNEAQ. The V segment lost 1 base and the J segment 6 bases; nucleotides outside the gene matches: 9. This CDR3 has 15 amino acids. CDR3 loop: CASSLDGGSVSEQYF. DNA of the CDR3: TGTGCCAGCAGCTTAGATGGCGGGAGTGTGTCCGAGCAGTACTTC.